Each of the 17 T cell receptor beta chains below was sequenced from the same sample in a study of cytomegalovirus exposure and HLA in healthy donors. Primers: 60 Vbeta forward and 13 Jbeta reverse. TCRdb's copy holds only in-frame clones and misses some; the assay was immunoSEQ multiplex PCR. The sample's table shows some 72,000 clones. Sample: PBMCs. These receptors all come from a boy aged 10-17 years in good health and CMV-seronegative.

The DNA of the CDR3 is TGTGCCAGCAGCTTGACAGAGACGAACACTGAAGCTTTCTTT. Its translation: CASSLTETNTEAFF. The chain has TRBV13 and TRBJ1-1, with D possibly TRBD1 on 5 matching bases. The germline V and J ends were trimmed by 3 bases and 1 base, with 9 bases remaining between them. The CDR3 length is 14 residues. The germline CDR1 and CDR2 sequences are PRHDT and FYEKMQ (reference sequence). Variable domain in full (rest from reference TRBV13 and TRBJ1-1): AAGVIQSPRHLIKEKRETATLKCYPIPRHDTVYWYQQGPGQDPQFLISFYEKMQSDKGSIPDRFSAQQFSDYHSELNMSSLELGDSALYFCASSLTETNTEAFFGQGTRLTVV.

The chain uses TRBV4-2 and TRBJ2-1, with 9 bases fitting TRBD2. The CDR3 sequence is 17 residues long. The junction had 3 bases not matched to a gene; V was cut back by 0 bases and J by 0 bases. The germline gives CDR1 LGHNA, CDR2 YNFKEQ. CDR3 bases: TGTGCCAGCAGCCAAGATAGCGGGAGAGGCTCCTACAATGAGCAGTTCTTC. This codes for CASSQDSGRGSYNEQFF.

The CDR3 loop reads CASREQENYGYTF. CDR3 nucleotide sequence: TGTGCCAGTAGGGAACAGGAAAACTATGGCTACACCTTC. This chain joins TRBV19 and TRBJ1-2; D might be TRBD1 (5 bases). Trimming took 6 bases from V and 2 from J, leaving 10 bases between them. This CDR3 contains 13 residues. Germline V gives CDR1 LNHDA, CDR2 SQIVND (reference sequence).

This chain's CDR3 is CASSLSSAGGSYNEQFF. CDR3 nucleotide sequence: TGTGCCAGCAGTTTATCTAGCGCCGGGGGGTCCTACAATGAGCAGTTCTTC. This chain links TRBV27 with TRBJ2-1; 7 bases are shared with TRBD2. J was trimmed by 1 base and V by 0 bases; bases with no gene match: 6. Germline assignment: CDR1 MNHEY and CDR2 SMNVEV (reference sequence). CDR3 length equals 17 residues.

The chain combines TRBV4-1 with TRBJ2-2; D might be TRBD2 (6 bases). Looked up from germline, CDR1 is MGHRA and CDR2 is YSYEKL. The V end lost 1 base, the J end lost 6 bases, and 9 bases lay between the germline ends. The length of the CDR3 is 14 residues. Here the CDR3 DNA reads TGCGCCAGCAGCCAAGTCGGCGGGGCCGGGGAGCTGTTTTTT. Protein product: CASSQVGGAGELFF.

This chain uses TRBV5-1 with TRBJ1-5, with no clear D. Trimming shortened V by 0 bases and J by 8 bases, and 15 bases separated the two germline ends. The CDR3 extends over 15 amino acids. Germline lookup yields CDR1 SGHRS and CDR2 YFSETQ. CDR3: CASSLDPGQREPQHF. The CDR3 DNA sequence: TGCGCCAGCAGCTTGGATCCGGGCCAGCGGGAGCCCCAGCATTTT. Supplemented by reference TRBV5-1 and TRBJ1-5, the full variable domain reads KAGVTQTPRYLIKTRGQQVTLSCSPISGHRSVSWYQQTPGQGLQFLFEYFSETQRNKGNFPGRFSGRQFSNSRSEMNVSTLELGDSALYLCASSLDPGQREPQHFGDGTRLSIL.

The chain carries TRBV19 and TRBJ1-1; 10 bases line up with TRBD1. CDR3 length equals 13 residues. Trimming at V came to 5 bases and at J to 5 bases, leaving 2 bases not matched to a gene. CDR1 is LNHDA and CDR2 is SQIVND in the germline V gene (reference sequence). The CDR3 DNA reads TGTGCCAGTAGTCAGGACAGGGGGACTGAAGCTTTCTTT. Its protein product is CASSQDRGTEAFF.

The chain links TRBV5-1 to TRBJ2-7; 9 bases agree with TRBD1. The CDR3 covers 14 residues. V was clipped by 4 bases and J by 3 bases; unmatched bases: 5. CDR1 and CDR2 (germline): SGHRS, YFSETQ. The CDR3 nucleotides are TGCGCCAGCAGCCCCGGGACAGGGAGCTACGAGCAGTACTTC. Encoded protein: CASSPGTGSYEQYF.

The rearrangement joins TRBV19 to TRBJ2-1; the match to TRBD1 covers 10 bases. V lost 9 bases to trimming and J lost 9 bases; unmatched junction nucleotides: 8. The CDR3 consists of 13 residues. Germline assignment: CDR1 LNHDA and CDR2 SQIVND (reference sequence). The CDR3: CASSGTGVGEQFF. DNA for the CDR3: TGTGCCAGCTCCGGGACAGGGGTCGGTGAGCAGTTCTTC.

The CDR3 coding sequence is TGTGCCAGCAGTGGCTTCGGACAGACCAGTGAAGCTTTCTTT. It encodes CASSGFGQTSEAFF. This chain uses TRBV2 with TRBJ1-1; maybe TRBD1 (6 bases). Trimming pared 4 bases from V and 7 bases from J, leaving 16 bases between. The CDR3 runs 14 residues. Germline loops: CDR1 SNHLY, CDR2 FYNNEI.

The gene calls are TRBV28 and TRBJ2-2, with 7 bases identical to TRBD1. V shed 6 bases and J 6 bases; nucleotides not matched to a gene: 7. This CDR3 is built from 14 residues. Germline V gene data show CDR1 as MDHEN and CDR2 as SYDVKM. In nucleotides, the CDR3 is TGTGCCAGCAGCCACAGGGGAACGGCCGGGGAGCTGTTTTTT. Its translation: CASSHRGTAGELFF.

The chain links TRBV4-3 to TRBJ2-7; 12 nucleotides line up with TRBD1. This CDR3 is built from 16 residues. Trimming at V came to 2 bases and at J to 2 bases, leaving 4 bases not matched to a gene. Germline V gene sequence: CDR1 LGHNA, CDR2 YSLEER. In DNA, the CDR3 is TGCGCCAGCAGCCAATTGGGACAGGGGGCGACCTACGAGCAGTACTTC. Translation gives CASSQLGQGATYEQYF.

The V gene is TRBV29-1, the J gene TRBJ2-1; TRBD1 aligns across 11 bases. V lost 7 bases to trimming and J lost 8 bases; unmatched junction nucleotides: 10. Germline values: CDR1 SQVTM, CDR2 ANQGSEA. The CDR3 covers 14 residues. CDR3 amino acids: CSGNRDRGNYEQFF. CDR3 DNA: TGCAGCGGCAACCGGGACAGGGGGAACTATGAGCAGTTCTTC.

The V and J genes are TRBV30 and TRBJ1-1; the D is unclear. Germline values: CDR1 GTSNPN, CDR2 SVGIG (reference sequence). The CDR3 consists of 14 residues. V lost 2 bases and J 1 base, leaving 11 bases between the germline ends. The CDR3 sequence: CAWSRGRANTEAFF. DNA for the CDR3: TGTGCCTGGAGTCGAGGGCGTGCGAACACTGAAGCTTTCTTT.

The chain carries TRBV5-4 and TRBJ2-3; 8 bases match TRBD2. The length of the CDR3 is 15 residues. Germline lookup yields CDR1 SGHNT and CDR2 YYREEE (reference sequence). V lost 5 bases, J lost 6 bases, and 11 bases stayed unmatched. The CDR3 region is CASRQSGGGGDTQYF. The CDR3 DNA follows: TGTGCCAGCAGACAGAGCGGGGGCGGTGGCGATACGCAGTATTTT.

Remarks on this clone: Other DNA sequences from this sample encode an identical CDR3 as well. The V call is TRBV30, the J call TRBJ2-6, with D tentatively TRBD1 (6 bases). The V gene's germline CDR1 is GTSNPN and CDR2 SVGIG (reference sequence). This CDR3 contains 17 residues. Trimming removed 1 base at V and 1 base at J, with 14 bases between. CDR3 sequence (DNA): TGTGCCTGGAGTGCGACAGGTGCGACATCTGGGGCCAACGTCCTGACTTTC. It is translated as CAWSATGATSGANVLTF.

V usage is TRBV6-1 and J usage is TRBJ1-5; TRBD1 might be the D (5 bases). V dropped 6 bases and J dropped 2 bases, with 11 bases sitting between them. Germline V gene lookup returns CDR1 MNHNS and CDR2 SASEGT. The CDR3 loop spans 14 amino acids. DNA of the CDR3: TGTGCCAGCAGGTCCGCGGGGGGCAATCAGCCCCAGCATTTT. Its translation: CASRSAGGNQPQHF.